These 28 T cell receptor beta chains were all obtained from the same sample, sequenced in a study of metastatic and nonmetastatic thyroid tumors. Each patient went into thyroid surgery without having received any treatment. MiXCR was used by TCRdb to re-call the PCR reads. The table lists under 20,000 clones, 27% of them singletons. Specimen: adjacent normal tissue. These receptors all come from a female donor with papillary thyroid cancer or a benign thyroid nodule (not recorded which). Some clones in this sample may be carry-over from other donors' samples.

V usage is TRBV19 and J usage is TRBJ1-2; D unclear. Trimming left V 2 bases short and J 4 bases short, with 14 bases between. The germline gives CDR1 LNHDA, CDR2 SQIVND (reference sequence). This CDR3 region has 15 residues. This chain's CDR3 is CASSINPQEPYGYTF. CDR3 bases: TGTGCCAGTAGTATAAACCCTCAGGAGCCCTATGGCTACACCTTC.

This chain links TRBV27 with TRBJ2-5, with D tentatively TRBD1 or TRBD2 (5 bases each). The CDR3 is made up of 16 amino acids. CDR1 MNHEY and CDR2 SMNVEV come from the germline V gene (reference sequence). The V end lost 5 bases, the J end lost 5 bases, and 21 bases lay between the germline ends. The DNA for the CDR3 is TGTGCCAGCAGTCCCCTCTACGGGACCCCCTATGAGACCCAGTACTTC. Protein product: CASSPLYGTPYETQYF.

The table lists this clone with a few counts. The chain is built from TRBV28 and TRBJ1-5; tentative D call: TRBD1 (5 bases). Looked up from germline, CDR1 is MDHEN and CDR2 is SYDVKM. V was clipped by 4 bases and J by 1 base, with 14 bases between them. CDR3 length: 16 amino acids. The CDR3 DNA sequence: TGTGCCAGCAGTTACTCCGGACGGGGGAGCAATCAGCCCCAGCATTTT. This gives the protein CASSYSGRGSNQPQHF.

The chain links TRBV2 to TRBJ2-2; 9 nucleotides match TRBD1. The CDR3 runs to 16 residues. CDR1 and CDR2 from the germline V gene are SNHLY and FYNNEI. With 3 bases clipped from V and 4 bases from J, the junction kept 6 bases outside the gene matches. The CDR3 here is CASSDWTGAGTGELFF. In nucleotides, the CDR3 is TGTGCCAGCAGTGACTGGACAGGGGCGGGCACCGGGGAGCTGTTTTTT.

This clone was counted a single time. The rearrangement uses TRBV20-1 and TRBJ2-7; a weak D match, TRBD2 (5 bases). V lost 3 bases to trimming and J lost 3 bases, with 9 bases between them. Germline values: CDR1 DFQATT, CDR2 SNEGSKA (reference sequence). The CDR3 is 12 residues long. CDR3 nucleotide sequence: TGCAGTGCTAGGGGAGTAGTCTACGAGCAGTACTTC. Protein product: CSARGVVYEQYF.

CDR3 amino acids: CAWAPSGRYYGYTF. The CDR3 nucleotides are TGTGCCTGGGCCCCATCCGGACGGTACTATGGCTACACCTTC. This chain joins TRBV30 and TRBJ1-2; no definite D call. V was cut by 5 bases and J by 3 bases, with 16 bases left in between. Germline V gene lookup returns CDR1 GTSNPN and CDR2 SVGIG (reference sequence). This CDR3 spans 14 amino acids.

V and J are TRBV4-2 and TRBJ2-5; D is perhaps TRBD1 (5 bases). This CDR3 is built from 15 residues. Per germline, CDR1 LGHNA and CDR2 YNFKEQ. Deletions cut 0 bases from V and 5 bases from J, with 13 bases between. The CDR3: CASSQDPGADETQYF. As DNA, the CDR3 is TGTGCCAGCAGCCAAGATCCTGGGGCGGATGAGACCCAGTACTTC.

The rearrangement uses TRBV27 and TRBJ2-1; 8 bases line up with TRBD2. The CDR3 sequence is 17 residues long. Germline-derived CDR1 and CDR2 are MNHEY and SMNVEV (reference sequence). Losses at the gene ends were 7 bases for V and 7 bases for J; bases not matched to a gene: 18. In nucleotides, the CDR3 is TGTGCCAGCACCCACTGGGTAGGCGGGACTAGGGGGAATGAGCAGTTCTTC. Translation: CASTHWVGGTRGNEQFF.

The table lists this clone with many counts. The chain couples TRBV28 to TRBJ1-1; TRBD1 matches 11 bases. CDR3 length: 15 amino acids. CDR1 is MDHEN, CDR2 SYDVKM, per germline. The ends lost 5 bases at V and 4 bases at J; junction bases unmatched: 6. CDR3 region: CASSPPGTGGTEAFF. In nucleotides, the CDR3 is TGTGCCAGCAGTCCACCCGGGACAGGGGGCACTGAAGCTTTCTTT.

Regarding this clone: With a much larger clone just one base away, this may be a read error. The rearrangement uses TRBV20-1 and TRBJ2-1, with D possibly being TRBD2 (6 bases). This CDR3 contains 16 residues. V dropped 0 bases and J dropped 5 bases, with 17 bases sitting between them. From germline, CDR1 is DFQATT and CDR2 SNEGSKA (reference sequence). The CDR3, as DNA: TGCAGTGCTAGAGATTACCTAGCGAGACTGGACAATGAGCAGTTCTTC. Its protein is CSARDYLARLDNEQFF.

Only a few counts were recorded for this clone. The chain has TRBV6-1 and TRBJ2-5, with D unclear. The ends were cut back, 6 bases at V and 3 bases at J, with 2 bases in the middle. The CDR3 sequence is 10 residues long. Germline CDR1 MNHNS, CDR2 SASEGT. For the CDR3, the DNA is TGTGCCAGCAGCAAAGAGACCCAGTACTTC. Amino acids: CASSKETQYF.

V gene TRBV7-9 combines with J gene TRBJ2-1, with D tentatively TRBD2 (6 bases). The CDR3 runs to 13 residues. V was cut by 7 bases and J by 3 bases, with 10 bases left in between. CDR1 is SEHNR and CDR2 is FQNEAQ in the germline V gene (reference sequence). For the CDR3, the DNA is TGTGCCAGCACTTCCGGGAGCTACAATGAGCAGTTCTTC. It encodes CASTSGSYNEQFF.

This chain connects TRBV5-1 to TRBJ2-2, with no clear D. The germline V gene encodes CDR1 SGHRS and CDR2 YFSETQ. V dropped 2 bases and J dropped 3 bases, with 11 bases sitting between them. The CDR3 has 15 residues. CDR3 in amino acids: CASSLPLGDTGELFF. The CDR3 DNA sequence: TGCGCCAGCAGCTTACCGCTGGGTGACACCGGGGAGCTGTTTTTT.

The chain joins TRBV7-6 to TRBJ1-4; D unclear. V gave up 3 bases and J gave up 5 bases, with 4 bases separating them. Germline values: CDR1 SGHVS, CDR2 FNYEAQ. This CDR3 spans 12 amino acids. In nucleotides, the CDR3 is TGTGCCAGCAGCTTTGGGAATGAAAAACTGTTTTTT. Translating it yields CASSFGNEKLFF.

This clone is labeled medium-sized. DNA of the CDR3: TGCAGTGCTAGAGGGCAATCGGGACATTCCTACGAGCAGTACTTC. Translation gives CSARGQSGHSYEQYF. The V gene is TRBV20-1, the J gene TRBJ2-7; tentative D call: TRBD1 (6 bases). The CDR3 contains 15 residues. Germline lookup yields CDR1 DFQATT and CDR2 SNEGSKA (reference sequence). V was shortened by 1 base and J by 1 base, with 14 bases between the two germline ends.

The J gene is TRBJ2-2, the V gene TRBV11-2, with D maybe TRBD2 (6 bases). Germline V gene sequence: CDR1 SGHAT, CDR2 FQNNGV. The CDR3 has 14 residues. Trimming removed 8 bases at V and 0 bases at J, with 10 bases between. The CDR3 DNA reads as TGTGCCAGCTTTCGGGGGTCGAACACCGGGGAGCTGTTTTTT. Its translation: CASFRGSNTGELFF. Complete variable domain (other parts from reference TRBV11-2 and TRBJ2-2): EAGVAQSPRYKIIEKRQSVAFWCNPISGHATLYWYQQILGQGPKLLIQFQNNGVVDDSQLPKDRFSAERLKGVDSTLKIQPAKLEDSAVYLCASFRGSNTGELFFGEGSRLTVL.

V and J are TRBV2 and TRBJ2-5; TRBD2 agrees at 7 bases. The trim removed 6 bases at V and 7 bases at J, leaving 11 bases unmatched. Per germline, CDR1 SNHLY and CDR2 FYNNEI. This CDR3 comprises 14 residues. The CDR3 region is CASRLGLADATQYF. The CDR3, as DNA: TGTGCCAGCAGGTTGGGGCTAGCGGATGCGACCCAGTACTTC.

The J gene is TRBJ2-1, the V gene TRBV7-9; D is undetermined. CDR3 length: 13 residues. Germline V lookup: CDR1 SEHNR, CDR2 FQNEAQ (reference sequence). Trimming cost V 6 bases and J 5 bases, with 11 bases left between them. CDR3 DNA: TGTGCCAGCAGAACTTGGTGGAACAATGAGCAGTTCTTC. It yields the protein CASRTWWNNEQFF.

The chain has TRBV6-5 and TRBJ1-2; tentative D call: TRBD1 (5 bases). Germline V gives CDR1 MNHEY, CDR2 SVGAGI. The V end lost 2 bases, the J end lost 2 bases, and 9 bases lay between the germline ends. The CDR3 has 14 residues. CDR3: CASSYLDRNYGYTF. For the CDR3, the DNA is TGTGCCAGCAGTTACCTAGACAGAAACTATGGCTACACCTTC.

This chain links TRBV11-3 with TRBJ2-1, with D hard to call. The germline CDR1 and CDR2 sequences are SGHNT and YENEEA. The germline V and J ends were trimmed by 1 base and 10 bases, with 5 bases remaining between them. The CDR3 length is 11 residues. The CDR3 DNA reads as TGTGCCAGCAGCTTAGGAGAAGAGCAGTTCTTC. Amino acid sequence: CASSLGEEQFF.

This clone is labeled as medium-sized. The rearrangement uses TRBV4-2 and TRBJ1-5, with TRBD1 matching over 12 bases. This CDR3 region has 19 residues. The trim removed 1 base at V and 0 bases at J, leaving 7 bases unmatched. Germline assignment: CDR1 LGHNA and CDR2 YNFKEQ. The CDR3 loop is CASSQAGTGGIYSNQPQHF. In DNA form, the CDR3 reads TGTGCCAGCAGCCAAGCCGGGACAGGGGGCATTTATAGCAATCAGCCCCAGCATTTT.

The gene calls are TRBV4-1 and TRBJ2-1; 13 nucleotides agree with TRBD2. V shed 5 bases and J 5 bases; nucleotides not matched to a gene: 9. Germline V gene lookup returns CDR1 MGHRA and CDR2 YSYEKL. This CDR3 is 17 amino acids long. CDR3 DNA sequence: TGCGCCAGCAGCTGGAGCCGACTAGCGGGAGGAAACAATGAGCAGTTCTTC. Amino acid sequence: CASSWSRLAGGNNEQFF.

The J gene is TRBJ1-4, the V gene TRBV28, with TRBD1 as a possible D gene (6 bases). CDR3 length: 14 residues. CDR1 is MDHEN, CDR2 SYDVKM, per germline. Trimming took off 4 bases at V and 0 bases at J, with 6 bases between the two ends. The CDR3 is CASSSGATNEKLFF. CDR3 bases: TGTGCCAGCAGTTCAGGGGCAACTAATGAAAAACTGTTTTTT.

In this sample, this clone turned up a few times. V gene TRBV27 combines with J gene TRBJ2-1; 7 bases map to TRBD2. V was pared by 5 bases and J by 4 bases, with 5 bases of the junction left unmatched. Germline CDR1 and CDR2: MNHEY and SMNVEV (reference sequence). This CDR3 is 14 amino acids long. The CDR3 DNA is TGTGCCAGCAGTAGGGGACTACAGTACAATGAGCAGTTCTTC. Its protein product is CASSRGLQYNEQFF.

This clone was counted only a few times. The rearrangement uses TRBV29-1 and TRBJ1-1, with D perhaps TRBD1 (5 bases). Trimming pared 0 bases from V and 8 bases from J, leaving 7 bases between. The CDR3 is 11 residues long. The germline gives CDR1 SQVTM, CDR2 ANQGSEA. CDR3 DNA: TGCAGCGTTGAAGATCCAGGGGAAGCTTTCTTT. Translated: CSVEDPGEAFF.

This sequence joins TRBV11-2 and TRBJ1-1, with D unclear. This CDR3 has 16 amino acids. Germline V gene lookup returns CDR1 SGHAT and CDR2 FQNNGV. Trimming left V 1 base short and J 6 bases short, with 18 bases between. The CDR3 nucleotides are TGTGCCAGCAGCTTAGGACACCCGGGGTTAGTGGCTGAAGCTTTCTTT. This codes for CASSLGHPGLVAEAFF.

V usage is TRBV5-1 and J usage is TRBJ2-7; a possible D gene is TRBD2 (6 bases). The CDR3 has 15 amino acids. The V gene's germline CDR1 is SGHRS and CDR2 YFSETQ. As DNA, the CDR3 is TGCGCCAGCCGATCCGGGACTTCCAACTCCTACGAGCTGTACGTC. Translating it yields CASRSGTSNSYELYV.

The chain employs TRBV11-2 and TRBJ2-1; TRBD2 matches at 7 bases. V shed 8 bases, J shed 0 bases, and the junction held 7 bases outside the gene matches. Germline CDR1 reads SGHAT; CDR2 reads FQNNGV. This CDR3 spans 15 amino acids. The CDR3 protein is CASAGDPSSYNEQFF. The CDR3 DNA follows: TGTGCCAGCGCGGGGGACCCGAGCTCCTACAATGAGCAGTTCTTC.